These T cell receptor beta chains were read from a single sample in a study of cytomegalovirus exposure and HLA in healthy donors. Using immunoSEQ multiplex PCR, the repertoire was profiled, and TCRdb retains in-frame clones only, with some absent. The data hold under 130,000 clones, with around 79% observed a single time. Sequencing was carried out using PBMCs. These receptors all stem from a middle-aged man in good health and CMV-seropositive. CDR3s include the opening cysteine and the closing phenylalanine or tryptophan. D genes are given only for firm matches. Size is stated for part of the rows, as once, few or many counts, or as a class when the clone is expanded.

CDR3nt: TGTGCCAGCAGTTACTTAGGGACTAGCGGCACAGATACGCAGTATTTT
CDR3aa: CASSYLGTSGTDTQYF
j_gene: TRBJ2-3
v_gene: TRBV6-5
abundance: -
d_gene: TRBD2

CDR3nt: TGTGCCAGTAGTTCCTCGGGACAGGGGGTTACTGAAGCTTTCTTT
CDR3aa: CASSSSGQGVTEAFF
j_gene: TRBJ1-1
v_gene: TRBV19
abundance: -
d_gene: TRBD1

CDR3nt: TGTGCCAGCAGCCAAGATGGGTTGTCTAGCGGGAGGGAATTAAAGGCCGGGGAGCTGTTTTTT
CDR3aa: CASSQDGLSSGRELKAGELFF
j_gene: TRBJ2-2
v_gene: TRBV4-2
abundance: -
d_gene: TRBD2

CDR3nt: TGTGCCAGCAGTTTAATGACAGGGGGCGCAGAGACCCAGTACTTC
CDR3aa: CASSLMTGGAETQYF
j_gene: TRBJ2-5
v_gene: TRBV28
abundance: -
d_gene: TRBD1

CDR3nt: TGTGCCAGCAAACAGGGGGAAGATACGCAGTATTTT
CDR3aa: CASKQGEDTQYF
j_gene: TRBJ2-3
v_gene: TRBV27
abundance: -
d_gene: TRBD1

CDR3nt: TGTGCCAGCAGCTCTCCGGGACAGCCGAACACTGAAGCTTTCTTT
CDR3aa: CASSSPGQPNTEAFF
j_gene: TRBJ1-1
v_gene: TRBV9
abundance: -
d_gene: TRBD1

CDR3nt: TGTGCCAGTAGTATAGGCACAGCCCAAGAGACCCAGTACTTC
CDR3aa: CASSIGTAQETQYF
j_gene: TRBJ2-5
v_gene: TRBV19
abundance: -
d_gene: -

CDR3nt: TGTGCCAGCAGCCACAAGTCCGGAGTCACTGAAGCTTTCTTT
CDR3aa: CASSHKSGVTEAFF
j_gene: TRBJ1-1
v_gene: TRBV7-9
abundance: -
d_gene: -

CDR3nt: TGCGCCAGCAGCTTCCTGGCTAGCGGGAGCTTCTCCTACAATGAGCAGTTCTTC
CDR3aa: CASSFLASGSFSYNEQFF
j_gene: TRBJ2-1
v_gene: TRBV5-1
abundance: -
d_gene: TRBD2

CDR3nt: TGTGCCAGCAGCCAAGTACCACAGGGGGCTGGCTACGAGCAGTACTTC
CDR3aa: CASSQVPQGAGYEQYF
j_gene: TRBJ2-7
v_gene: TRBV4-2
abundance: -
d_gene: TRBD1

CDR3nt: TGTGCCAGCTCACCGGCTAGCGGGAGGGACGAGCAGTACTTC
CDR3aa: CASSPASGRDEQYF
j_gene: TRBJ2-7
v_gene: TRBV18
abundance: -
d_gene: TRBD2

CDR3nt: TGTGCCAGCTCACCACAGCGGGAGACCTCAGATACGCAGTATTTT
CDR3aa: CASSPQRETSDTQYF
j_gene: TRBJ2-3
v_gene: TRBV18
abundance: -
d_gene: TRBD2

CDR3nt: TGTGCCAGCAGTTACTCCGGAGGGCCAACAGATACGCAGTATTTT
CDR3aa: CASSYSGGPTDTQYF
j_gene: TRBJ2-3
v_gene: TRBV6-5
abundance: -
d_gene: -

CDR3nt: TGTGCCAGCAGCTACAGGACTACTTACAATGAGCAGTTCTTC
CDR3aa: CASSYRTTYNEQFF
j_gene: TRBJ2-1
v_gene: TRBV7-8
abundance: -
d_gene: -

CDR3nt: TGTGCCAGCGCCCAAGGGACAGGGGCTAACGAGCAGTACTTC
CDR3aa: CASAQGTGANEQYF
j_gene: TRBJ2-7
v_gene: TRBV13
abundance: -
d_gene: TRBD1

CDR3nt: TGTGCCGTCAGGAGCACAGATACGCAGTATTTT
CDR3aa: CAVRSTDTQYF
j_gene: TRBJ2-3
v_gene: TRBV6-1
abundance: -
d_gene: -

CDR3nt: TGTGCCAGCAGTGCCCTAGGCGCTAGCGGGAGTTACACCGGGGAGCTGTTTTTT
CDR3aa: CASSALGASGSYTGELFF
j_gene: TRBJ2-2
v_gene: TRBV6-1
abundance: -
d_gene: TRBD2

CDR3nt: TGTGCCAGCAGCCAAGTGACAGGGACGCAGAATTCACCCCCCCACTTT
CDR3aa: CASSQVTGTQNSPPHF
j_gene: TRBJ1-6
v_gene: TRBV4-2
abundance: -
d_gene: TRBD1

CDR3nt: TGTGCCAGCAGCAATGTCCAGGCAACGAGCCGATACTACGAGCAGTACTTC
CDR3aa: CASSNVQATSRYYEQYF
j_gene: TRBJ2-7
v_gene: TRBV21-1
abundance: -
d_gene: -

CDR3nt: TGTGCCAGCAGCTTGGGGACAGGAATTAATTCACCCCTCCACTTT
CDR3aa: CASSLGTGINSPLHF
j_gene: TRBJ1-6
v_gene: TRBV5-6
abundance: -
d_gene: TRBD1

CDR3nt: TGTGCCAGCAGTTCCCCGGGACAATTCTACGAGCAGTACTTC
CDR3aa: CASSSPGQFYEQYF
j_gene: TRBJ2-7
v_gene: TRBV28
abundance: -
d_gene: -

CDR3nt: TGCGCCAGCAGGCCGCCCGGGGGTTCGTACGAGCAGTACTTC
CDR3aa: CASRPPGGSYEQYF
j_gene: TRBJ2-7
v_gene: TRBV5-1
abundance: -
d_gene: -

CDR3nt: TGCGCCAGCAGCTTGGCTGGGGGCCTCATTAACCTCCAATCCAACATTCAGTACTTC
CDR3aa: CASSLAGGLINLQSNIQYF
j_gene: TRBJ2-4
v_gene: TRBV5-1
abundance: few
d_gene: -

CDR3nt: TGTGCCAGCAGTTTATCCGTGACTAGCGGCTACAATGAGCAGTTCTTC
CDR3aa: CASSLSVTSGYNEQFF
j_gene: TRBJ2-1
v_gene: TRBV27
abundance: few
d_gene: TRBD2

CDR3nt: TGCGCCAGCAGTGGGACGGAAGGGAGGCCCTCCTACGAGCAGTACTTC
CDR3aa: CASSGTEGRPSYEQYF
j_gene: TRBJ2-7
v_gene: TRBV10-1
abundance: -
d_gene: -

CDR3nt: TGTGCCAGCAGTGCCGGAACAGGGAACTATGGCTACACCTTC
CDR3aa: CASSAGTGNYGYTF
j_gene: TRBJ1-2
v_gene: TRBV6-1
abundance: once
d_gene: -

CDR3nt: TGTGCCAGCAGCCCCAAGCGGGAGGGGTCCTACGAGCAGTACTTC
CDR3aa: CASSPKREGSYEQYF
j_gene: TRBJ2-7
v_gene: TRBV7-3
abundance: once
d_gene: TRBD2

CDR3nt: TGTGCCAGCAGAGCCGGGACAGTCGACAATGAGCAGTTCTTC
CDR3aa: CASRAGTVDNEQFF
j_gene: TRBJ2-1
v_gene: TRBV6-5
abundance: -
d_gene: TRBD1

CDR3nt: TGTGCCAGCAGCTTAGCGGCGGGCCCATACAATGAGCAGTTCTTC
CDR3aa: CASSLAAGPYNEQFF
j_gene: TRBJ2-1
v_gene: TRBV7-6
abundance: -
d_gene: -

CDR3nt: TGTGCCAGCAGCCGGTTCCTAGCGGGAGTGGCGGATACGCAGTATTTT
CDR3aa: CASSRFLAGVADTQYF
j_gene: TRBJ2-3
v_gene: TRBV28
abundance: -
d_gene: TRBD2

CDR3nt: TGTGCCAGCATCCTAGTGGGGGGTTCCTACAATGAGCAGTTCTTC
CDR3aa: CASILVGGSYNEQFF
j_gene: TRBJ2-1
v_gene: TRBV7-2
abundance: -
d_gene: -

CDR3nt: TGTGCCAGCCAAACATATCCCGGGACTAGCGGGAGTTTTGCCTACGAGCAGTACTTC
CDR3aa: CASQTYPGTSGSFAYEQYF
j_gene: TRBJ2-7
v_gene: TRBV28
abundance: -
d_gene: TRBD2

CDR3nt: TGCGCCAGCAGCTCGCCATATAAGCGGGCTAGAGAACACACCGGGGAGCTGTTTTTT
CDR3aa: CASSSPYKRAREHTGELFF
j_gene: TRBJ2-2
v_gene: TRBV5-1
abundance: -
d_gene: -

CDR3nt: TGTGCCAGCAGGATGGCGGGATATTCGGATGAGCAGTTCTTC
CDR3aa: CASRMAGYSDEQFF
j_gene: TRBJ2-1
v_gene: TRBV27
abundance: -
d_gene: -

CDR3nt: TGTGCCAGCAGCGCGACAGGGGGAATCGCAGATACGCAGTATTTT
CDR3aa: CASSATGGIADTQYF
j_gene: TRBJ2-3
v_gene: TRBV7-7
abundance: -
d_gene: TRBD1

CDR3nt: TGCGCCAGCAGCCGCGGGACTAGCGGAAGCCGCGAAGAGACCCAGTACTTC
CDR3aa: CASSRGTSGSREETQYF
j_gene: TRBJ2-5
v_gene: TRBV5-1
abundance: few
d_gene: TRBD2

CDR3nt: TGTGCCAGCAGCTTGGATACCCGACAGGGGGGGATCTACGAGCAGTACTTC
CDR3aa: CASSLDTRQGGIYEQYF
j_gene: TRBJ2-7
v_gene: TRBV11-2
abundance: -
d_gene: TRBD1

CDR3nt: TGTGCCTGGAGTGGCGTTGCGAGGGCCGGGGAGCTGTTTTTT
CDR3aa: CAWSGVARAGELFF
j_gene: TRBJ2-2
v_gene: TRBV30
abundance: -
d_gene: -

CDR3nt: TGTGCCAGCAGCTTATTTATGAACACTGAAGCTTTCTTT
CDR3aa: CASSLFMNTEAFF
j_gene: TRBJ1-1
v_gene: TRBV7-2
abundance: -
d_gene: -

CDR3nt: TGTGCCAGTGCTCGTAGGGGGGGACACACAGATACGCAGTATTTT
CDR3aa: CASARRGGHTDTQYF
j_gene: TRBJ2-3
v_gene: TRBV13
abundance: -
d_gene: -

CDR3nt: TGTGCCAGCAGTGAAGGCAGTTCTAACTATGGCTACACCTTC
CDR3aa: CASSEGSSNYGYTF
j_gene: TRBJ1-2
v_gene: TRBV6-1
abundance: -
d_gene: -

CDR3nt: TGTGCCAGCAGGCCAGGGGTCGTAGGTGAAAAACTGTTTTTT
CDR3aa: CASRPGVVGEKLFF
j_gene: TRBJ1-4
v_gene: TRBV4-2
abundance: -
d_gene: -

CDR3nt: TGTGCCAGTAGTATTGGAGGGAACACCGGGGAGCTGTTTTTT
CDR3aa: CASSIGGNTGELFF
j_gene: TRBJ2-2
v_gene: TRBV19
abundance: -
d_gene: -

CDR3nt: TGTGCCAGCAGCGCATCTAGCGGAGGTTCCTACGAGCAGTACTTC
CDR3aa: CASSASSGGSYEQYF
j_gene: TRBJ2-7
v_gene: TRBV9
abundance: -
d_gene: TRBD2

CDR3nt: TGTGCCAGCAGACAGGCCGGCGACCCTTCGGTGAATGAGCAGTTCTTC
CDR3aa: CASRQAGDPSVNEQFF
j_gene: TRBJ2-1
v_gene: TRBV11-1
abundance: few
d_gene: -

CDR3nt: TGCGCCAGCAGTGAGCAGGGTGGCGAGCAGTACTTC
CDR3aa: CASSEQGGEQYF
j_gene: TRBJ2-7
v_gene: TRBV10-2
abundance: -
d_gene: -

CDR3nt: TGTGCCAGCAGCTTAGCGCTCATGAGGGCCGAGCAGTACTTC
CDR3aa: CASSLALMRAEQYF
j_gene: TRBJ2-7
v_gene: TRBV7-9
abundance: -
d_gene: -

CDR3nt: TGTGCCAGCAGACCGGACAGGGAGGCCACCGGGGAGCTGTTTTTT
CDR3aa: CASRPDREATGELFF
j_gene: TRBJ2-2
v_gene: TRBV2
abundance: -
d_gene: TRBD1

CDR3nt: TGTGCCAGCAGCTTGGATAGCGGAAGAAGCTCCTACGAGCAGTACTTC
CDR3aa: CASSLDSGRSSYEQYF
j_gene: TRBJ2-7
v_gene: TRBV5-4
abundance: few
d_gene: -

CDR3nt: TGTGCCAGCAGCTTAAGGACTAGCGGGAGGCCTACGACGACCTACGAGCAGTACTTC
CDR3aa: CASSLRTSGRPTTTYEQYF
j_gene: TRBJ2-7
v_gene: TRBV7-8
abundance: once
d_gene: TRBD2

CDR3nt: TGTGCCAGCAGCCTCGGGACAGCCGGTGGGGGCGAGCAGTACTTC
CDR3aa: CASSLGTAGGGEQYF
j_gene: TRBJ2-7
v_gene: TRBV6-5
abundance: -
d_gene: TRBD1

CDR3nt: TGTGCCAGCCTCGCGGGGTCTGGGGCCAACGTCCTGACTTTC
CDR3aa: CASLAGSGANVLTF
j_gene: TRBJ2-6
v_gene: TRBV2
abundance: -
d_gene: -

CDR3nt: TGTGCCAGCAGCTTAAGACTAGCGGATGGGCATGAGCAGTTCTTC
CDR3aa: CASSLRLADGHEQFF
j_gene: TRBJ2-1
v_gene: TRBV7-6
abundance: few
d_gene: TRBD2

CDR3nt: TGTGCCAGCAGCCCTCTGGGGGCGAACTATGGCTACACCTTC
CDR3aa: CASSPLGANYGYTF
j_gene: TRBJ1-2
v_gene: TRBV5-4
abundance: -
d_gene: -

CDR3nt: TGTGCCAGTAGTATAGCAGGGGGACGGGCTGAAGCTTTCTTT
CDR3aa: CASSIAGGRAEAFF
j_gene: TRBJ1-1
v_gene: TRBV19
abundance: -
d_gene: TRBD1

CDR3nt: TGTGCCAGCGGACAGTTAAATGAAAAACTGTTTTTT
CDR3aa: CASGQLNEKLFF
j_gene: TRBJ1-4
v_gene: TRBV6-1
abundance: -
d_gene: -

CDR3nt: TGTGCCAGTTGTTTTCGACAGGGAAACAATGAGCAGTTCTTC
CDR3aa: CASCFRQGNNEQFF
j_gene: TRBJ2-1
v_gene: TRBV6-1
abundance: -
d_gene: TRBD1

CDR3nt: TGTGCAAGTCGCTTAGTAGGGACTAGCGGGAGCGCCCTCTCCTACAATGAGCAGTTCTTC
CDR3aa: CASRLVGTSGSALSYNEQFF
j_gene: TRBJ2-1
v_gene: TRBV12-2
abundance: -
d_gene: -

CDR3nt: TGTGCCAGCAGCGTCGGGACACTGAATTCACCCCTCCACTTT
CDR3aa: CASSVGTLNSPLHF
j_gene: TRBJ1-6
v_gene: TRBV11-2
abundance: -
d_gene: -

CDR3nt: TGTGCCACCAGCAGAGGGACAGGGGGGTACAATGAGCAGTTCTTC
CDR3aa: CATSRGTGGYNEQFF
j_gene: TRBJ2-1
v_gene: TRBV15
abundance: -
d_gene: TRBD1